The clone carrying this T cell receptor (beta chain) has a handful of counts. The antigen is not known. Germline CDR1 LGHNA, CDR2 YSLEER. V lost 0 bases and J lost 6; bases outside the gene matches: 1. The CDR3 has 14 residues. Both 60 Vbeta primers and 13 Jbeta primers went into the PCR. The method was immunoSEQ multiplex PCR; TCRdb's version includes in-frame clones alone and lacks a portion of them. Here the sample spans approximately 180,000 clones, about 90% being singletons. When sampled, the donors appeared nominally healthy, though they likely had unrecorded immune exposures. This record belongs to a study of cytomegalovirus exposure and HLA in healthy donors. General observations from the study: CMV serostatus was the sole immune exposure data available. In a later analysis, productive TCRs from donors in an Asian-associated ancestry cluster reportedly carried fewer N-insertions than the cohort mean. Some TCR beta chains (roughly 150 of them) were listed as cytomegalovirus-associated.

Sequencing was performed on PBMCs. The receptor was derived from a girl less than two years old in good health and CMV-seronegative. The V and J genes are TRBV4-3 and TRBJ2-2; 7 nucleotides match TRBD2. CDR3 sequence (DNA): TGCGCCAGCAGCCAAGAGGGGGGGGCCGGGGAGCTGTTTTTT. Translated: CASSQEGGAGELFF.